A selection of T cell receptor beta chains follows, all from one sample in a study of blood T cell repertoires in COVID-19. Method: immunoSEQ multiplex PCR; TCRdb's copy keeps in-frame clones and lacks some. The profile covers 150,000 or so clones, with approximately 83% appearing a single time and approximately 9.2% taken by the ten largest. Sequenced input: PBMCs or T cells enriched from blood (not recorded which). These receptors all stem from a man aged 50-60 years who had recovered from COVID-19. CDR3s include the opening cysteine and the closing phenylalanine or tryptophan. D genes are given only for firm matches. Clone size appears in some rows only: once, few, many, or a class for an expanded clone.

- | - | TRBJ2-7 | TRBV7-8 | TGTGCCAGCAGCTTAGGGACTTATGATCACGAGCAGTACTTC | CASSLGTYDHEQYF
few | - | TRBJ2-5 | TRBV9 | TGTGCCAGCAGCGTAGAGGGAGGTTTAGACGGGGAGACCCAGTACTTC | CASSVEGGLDGETQYF
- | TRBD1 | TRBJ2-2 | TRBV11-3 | TGTGCCAGCAGCCCAGACAGGGGGCTAAACACCGGGGAGCTGTTTTTT | CASSPDRGLNTGELFF
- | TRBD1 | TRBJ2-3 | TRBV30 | TGTGCCAAGGGACAGGCCCGCACAGATACGCAGTATTTT | CAKGQARTDTQYF
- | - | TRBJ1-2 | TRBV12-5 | TGTGCTAGTGGTTTGACCCAGCAGGGGGGCTACACCTTC | CASGLTQQGGYTF
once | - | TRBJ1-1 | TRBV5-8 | TGTGCCAGCAGTTCCGACGTCAGGGGTGGAGACACTGAAGCTTTCTTT | CASSSDVRGGDTEAFF
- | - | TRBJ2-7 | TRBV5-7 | TGTGCCAGCAGCGGCACAGGGACCGGCTCCTACGAGCAGTACTTC | CASSGTGTGSYEQYF
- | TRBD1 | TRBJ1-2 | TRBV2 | TGTGCCAGCACCGGACAGGTGGTTGGCTACACCTTC | CASTGQVVGYTF
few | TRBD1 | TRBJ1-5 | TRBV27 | TGTGCCAGCAGTTTATCGGCGGACAGGAGCGGCTATAGCAATCAGCCCCAGCATTTT | CASSLSADRSGYSNQPQHF
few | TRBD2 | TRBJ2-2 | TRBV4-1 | TGCGCCAGCAGCCAAGTGGAGCGGGGGGGCCCCGGGGAGCTGTTTTTT | CASSQVERGGPGELFF
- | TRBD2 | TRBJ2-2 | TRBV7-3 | TGTGCCAGCAGCTTCTCCGGGGGGGCCCTCACCGGGGAGCTGTTTTTT | CASSFSGGALTGELFF
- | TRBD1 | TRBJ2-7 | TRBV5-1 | TGCGCCAGCAGCTCGACAGGGGCCCCCAACGAGCAGTACTTC | CASSSTGAPNEQYF
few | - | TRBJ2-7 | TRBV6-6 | TGTGCCAGCAGTTACGAGCGCCCCTACGAGCAGTACTTC | CASSYERPYEQYF
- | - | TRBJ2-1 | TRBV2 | TGTGCCGGAGGCTCGGGGGAGCAGTTCTTC | CAGGSGEQFF
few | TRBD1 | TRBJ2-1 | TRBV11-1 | TGTGCCAGCAGCCCCGGGCAGGGGGCTTTTGAGCAGTTCTTC | CASSPGQGAFEQFF
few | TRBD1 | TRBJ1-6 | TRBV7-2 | TGTGCCAGCAGCACAGGGGTTAGGGCTTCACCCCTCCACTTT | CASSTGVRASPLHF
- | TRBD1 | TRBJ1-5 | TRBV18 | TGTGCCAGCTCCCCCGGGACAGGGGGACAGAGCAATCAGCCCCAGCATTTT | CASSPGTGGQSNQPQHF
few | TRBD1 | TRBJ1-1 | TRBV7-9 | TGTGCCAGCAGCTTCCCAACAGGGGTGGTGGCTGAAGCTTTCTTT | CASSFPTGVVAEAFF
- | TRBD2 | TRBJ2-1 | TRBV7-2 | TGTGCCAGCAGCTTAGGGCGAGCGGGGGGGCATCCAAGTGAGCAGTTCTTC | CASSLGRAGGHPSEQFF
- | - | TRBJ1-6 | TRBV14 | TGTGCCAGCAGCCCTACTGTGCAACTTCGCTCACCCCTCCACTTT | CASSPTVQLRSPLHF
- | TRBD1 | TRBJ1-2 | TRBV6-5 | TGTGCCAGCAGAGCTACAGGGGGCCTTTATGGCTACACCTTC | CASRATGGLYGYTF
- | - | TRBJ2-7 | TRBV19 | TGTGCCAGTAGTCACGGTTCCTACGAGCAGTACTTC | CASSHGSYEQYF
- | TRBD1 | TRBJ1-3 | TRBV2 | TGTGCCAGCAGGGGGGACAGGGCGCTCACGTTCGCCGGAAACACCATATATTTT | CASRGDRALTFAGNTIYF
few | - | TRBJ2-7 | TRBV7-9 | TGTGCCAGCAGCTTAGGAGGAGGGACCGAGCAGTACTTC | CASSLGGGTEQYF
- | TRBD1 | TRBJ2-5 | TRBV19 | TGTGCCAGTAGTATAGGAGACAGGGCAGAGACCCAGTACTTC | CASSIGDRAETQYF
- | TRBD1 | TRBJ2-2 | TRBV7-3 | TGTGCCAGCAGCTTAACGGGACAGGCGAACACCGGGGAGCTGTTTTTT | CASSLTGQANTGELFF
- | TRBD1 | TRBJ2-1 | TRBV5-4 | TGTGCCAGCAGCCGGGGACAGGGAGAGTACAATGAGCAGTTCTTC | CASSRGQGEYNEQFF
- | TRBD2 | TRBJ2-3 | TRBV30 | TGTGCCTGGAGTTCAAGCGGGGGGGATACGCAGTATTTT | CAWSSSGGDTQYF
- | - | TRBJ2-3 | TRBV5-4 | TGTGCCAGCAGCGTAGCGGCAGATACGCAGTATTTT | CASSVAADTQYF
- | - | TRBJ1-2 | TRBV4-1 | TGCGCCAGCAGCCAAGCCCCGGGTACGGTTGAGGAGGCGAGCTATGGCTACACCTTC | CASSQAPGTVEEASYGYTF
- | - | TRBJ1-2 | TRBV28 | TGTGCCAGCCTTAGGGGGGGGACCGGCTATGGCTACACCTTC | CASLRGGTGYGYTF
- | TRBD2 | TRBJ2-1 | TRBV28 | TGTGCCAGCAGCCCGGGAGGAGCGGGGGGCTCCTACAATGAGCAGTTCTTC | CASSPGGAGGSYNEQFF
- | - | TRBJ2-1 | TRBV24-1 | TGTGCCACCAGTGATACACGACAACACAATGAGCAGTTCTTC | CATSDTRQHNEQFF
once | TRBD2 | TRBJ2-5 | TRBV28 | TGTGCCAGCAGTTCGCCCGGGGGGTTTCTTGAGACCCAGTACTTC | CASSSPGGFLETQYF
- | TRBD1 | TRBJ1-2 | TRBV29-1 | TGCAGCGCCGACCGGGACAGGGGGAACTATGGCTACACCTTC | CSADRDRGNYGYTF
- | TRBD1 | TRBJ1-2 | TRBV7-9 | TGTGCCAGCAGCCTCCGAGACAGGGTCGGCTACACCTTC | CASSLRDRVGYTF
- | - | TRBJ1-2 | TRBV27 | TGTGCCAGCAGTACCATATTCACAGGGTTAAATGGCTACACCTTC | CASSTIFTGLNGYTF
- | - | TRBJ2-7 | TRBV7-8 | TGTGCCAGCAGCTCACTGGGACAAGACTACGAGCAGTACTTC | CASSSLGQDYEQYF
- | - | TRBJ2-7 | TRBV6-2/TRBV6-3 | TGTGCCAGCAGTTATAGAGGGCCGGGCGAGCAGTACTTC | CASSYRGPGEQYF
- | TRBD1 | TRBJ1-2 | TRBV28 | TGTGCCAGCAGTTTATTGGAACACAGGGGGCATACTAACTATGGCTACACCTTC | CASSLLEHRGHTNYGYTF
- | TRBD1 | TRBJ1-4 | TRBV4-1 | TGCGCCAGCAGCCACTCGGGACAGGGGAGTGAAAAACTGTTTTTT | CASSHSGQGSEKLFF
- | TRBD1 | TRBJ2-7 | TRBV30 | TGTGCCTGGAAGGGACAGGGGGCATACGAGCAGTACTTC | CAWKGQGAYEQYF
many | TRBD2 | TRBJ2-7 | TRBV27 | TGTGCCAGCAGTCCGTTACTAGCGGGGGGCCTCTACGAGCAGTACTTC | CASSPLLAGGLYEQYF
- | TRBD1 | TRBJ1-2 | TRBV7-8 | TGTGCCAGCAGCACCGGACAGGGGGCCTCACGTAACTATGGCTACACCTTC | CASSTGQGASRNYGYTF
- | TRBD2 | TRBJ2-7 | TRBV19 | TGTGCCAGTAGACGACTAGCGGGGACCTTCTACGAGCAGTACTTC | CASRRLAGTFYEQYF
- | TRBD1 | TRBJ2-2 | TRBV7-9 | TGTGCCAGCAGCTCACTAGGGGGCTACACCGGGGAGCTGTTTTTT | CASSSLGGYTGELFF
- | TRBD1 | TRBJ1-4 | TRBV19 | TGTGCCAGTAAATCAACAGGGGTTAGTGAAAAACTGTTTTTT | CASKSTGVSEKLFF
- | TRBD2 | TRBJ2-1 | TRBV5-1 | TGCGCCAGCAGCGGGGACTACCGAAGCTCCTACAATGAGCAGTTCTTC | CASSGDYRSSYNEQFF
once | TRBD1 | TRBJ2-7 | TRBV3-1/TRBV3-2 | TGTGCCAGCAGCCAAAAACAGGGGGCGTGTGGGTACTTC | CASSQKQGACGYF
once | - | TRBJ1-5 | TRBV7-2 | TGTGCCAGCAGCTTAGTAGGGAGCCCTCAGCCCCAGCATTTT | CASSLVGSPQPQHF
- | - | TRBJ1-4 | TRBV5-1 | TGCGCCACCTCACAGGGACTAGACCGTGAAAAACTGTTTTTT | CATSQGLDREKLFF
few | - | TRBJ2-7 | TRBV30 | TGTGCCTGGAATCGCGGGACAGCGAGCTACGAGCAGTACTTC | CAWNRGTASYEQYF
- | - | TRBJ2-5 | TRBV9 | TGTGCCAGCAGCGCAGGGGGGCAAGAGACCCAGTACTTC | CASSAGGQETQYF